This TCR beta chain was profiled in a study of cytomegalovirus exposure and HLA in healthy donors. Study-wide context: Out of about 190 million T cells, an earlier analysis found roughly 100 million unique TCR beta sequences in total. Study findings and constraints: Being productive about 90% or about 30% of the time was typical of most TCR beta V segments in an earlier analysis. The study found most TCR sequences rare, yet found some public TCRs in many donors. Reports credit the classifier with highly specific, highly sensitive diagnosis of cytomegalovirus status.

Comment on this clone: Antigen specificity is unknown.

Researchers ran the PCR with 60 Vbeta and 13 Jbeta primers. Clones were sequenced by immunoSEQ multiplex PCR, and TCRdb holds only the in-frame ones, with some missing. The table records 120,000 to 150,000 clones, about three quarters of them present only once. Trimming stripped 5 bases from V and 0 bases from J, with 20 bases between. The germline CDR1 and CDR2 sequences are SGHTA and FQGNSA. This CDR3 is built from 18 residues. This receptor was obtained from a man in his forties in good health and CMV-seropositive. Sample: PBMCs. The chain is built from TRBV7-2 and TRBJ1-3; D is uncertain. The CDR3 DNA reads TGTGCCAGCAGCCCAGGTCTTGGGATGGACTTCTCTGGAAACACCATATATTTT. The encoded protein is CASSPGLGMDFSGNTIYF. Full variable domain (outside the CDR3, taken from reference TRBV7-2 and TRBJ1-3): GAGVSQSPSNKVTEKGKDVELRCDPISGHTALYWYRQSLGQGLEFLIYFQGNSAPDKSGLPSDRFSAERTGGSVSTLTIQRTQQEDSAVYLCASSPGLGMDFSGNTIYFGEGSWLTVV.